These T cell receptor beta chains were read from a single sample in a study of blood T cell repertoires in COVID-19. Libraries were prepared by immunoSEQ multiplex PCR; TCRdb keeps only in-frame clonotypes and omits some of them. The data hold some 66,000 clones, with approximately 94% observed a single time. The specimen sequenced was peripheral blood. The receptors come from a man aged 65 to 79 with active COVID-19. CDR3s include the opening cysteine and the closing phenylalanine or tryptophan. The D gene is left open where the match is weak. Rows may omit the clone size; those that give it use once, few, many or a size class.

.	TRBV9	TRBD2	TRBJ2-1	TGTGCCAGCAGCGTAGGGGGACTAGCGGGAAATGAGCAGTTCTTC	CASSVGGLAGNEQFF
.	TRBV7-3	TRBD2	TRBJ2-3	TGTGCCAGCAGCTTCGGATCGGGGCTAGCGGGGGTGGATACGCAGTATTTT	CASSFGSGLAGVDTQYF
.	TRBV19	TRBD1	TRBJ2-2	TGTGCCAGTAGTATAGTTGGGTGGACAGGGCCCATCGCCGGGGAGCTGTTTTTT	CASSIVGWTGPIAGELFF
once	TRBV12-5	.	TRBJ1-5	TGTGCTAGGAGGGGACTGTATAGCAATCAGCCCCAGCATTTT	CARRGLYSNQPQHF
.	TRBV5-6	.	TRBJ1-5	TGTGCCAGCAGCCACTGGACAGTTTTCGGTAATCAGCCCCAGCATTTT	CASSHWTVFGNQPQHF
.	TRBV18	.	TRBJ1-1	TGTGCCAGCTCACAGGGCTTTGGTGAGGGAGGAGGGAACACTGAAGCTTTCTTT	CASSQGFGEGGGNTEAFF
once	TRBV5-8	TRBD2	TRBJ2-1	TGTGCCAGCAGCCGGCTACTAGCGGGGAACCACAATGAGCAGTTCTTC	CASSRLLAGNHNEQFF
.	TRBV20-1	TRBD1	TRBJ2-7	TGCAGTGCCTGGACAGGGAACGAGCAGTACTTC	CSAWTGNEQYF
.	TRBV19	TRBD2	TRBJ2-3	TGTGCCAGTAGTATTTTCACTAGCGGGGGGGCCGGTATTGTTACGCAGTATTTT	CASSIFTSGGAGIVTQYF
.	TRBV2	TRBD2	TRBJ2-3	TGTGCCAGCAGTGGGTTTGCGGGGGGGCCAGGAGATACGCAGTATTTT	CASSGFAGGPGDTQYF
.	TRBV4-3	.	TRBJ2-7	TGCGCCAGCAGCCAAGGGGCGGACTATAACTACGAGCAGTACTTC	CASSQGADYNYEQYF
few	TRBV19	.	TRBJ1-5	TGTGCCAGTAGTATAAGGCAGAGCGCGGGGCCCCAGCATTTT	CASSIRQSAGPQHF
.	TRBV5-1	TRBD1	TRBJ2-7	TGCGCCAGCAGCTTGGGGACAGGGGAAGGATACGAGCAGTACTTC	CASSLGTGEGYEQYF
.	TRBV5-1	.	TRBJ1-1	TGCGCCAGCAGCCTACGGGAGGGGGAGCGAGCTTTCTTT	CASSLREGERAFF
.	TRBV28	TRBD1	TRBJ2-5	TGTGCCAGCACTCAGGACAGGGGTTTCCTAGTAGAAGAGACCCAGTACTTC	CASTQDRGFLVEETQYF
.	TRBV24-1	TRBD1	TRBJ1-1	TGTGCCACCAGTGATCCCAGGGGGGCCGGTGAAGCTTTCTTT	CATSDPRGAGEAFF
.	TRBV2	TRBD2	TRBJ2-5	TGTGCCAGCATTCTAGCGGGGGGACAAGAGACCCAGTACTTC	CASILAGGQETQYF
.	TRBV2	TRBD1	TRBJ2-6	TGTGCCAGCAGGGGACAGGGGGCTTTTGGGGCCAACGTCCTGACTTTC	CASRGQGAFGANVLTF
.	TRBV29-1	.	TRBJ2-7	TGCAGCGCCCTAACTACGGACAGTTCCTACGAGCAGTACTTC	CSALTTDSSYEQYF
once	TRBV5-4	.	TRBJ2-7	TGTGCCAGCAGCTTGGCGGGGTCCCACGAGCAGTACTTC	CASSLAGSHEQYF
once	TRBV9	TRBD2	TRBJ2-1	TGTGCCAGCAGCGTATTTGGAGCGGGGGGTAGCTCCTACAATGAGCAGTTCTTC	CASSVFGAGGSSYNEQFF
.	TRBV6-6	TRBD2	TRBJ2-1	TGTGCCAGCAGTTACGGCGGGGGTAGCAATGAGCAGTTCTTC	CASSYGGGSNEQFF
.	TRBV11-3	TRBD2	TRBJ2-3	TGTGCCAGCCTAGGACTAGCGAGCACAGATACGCAGTATTTT	CASLGLASTDTQYF
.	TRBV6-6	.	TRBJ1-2	TGTGCCAGCCTCAGGGCGAAGGGCTACACCTTC	CASLRAKGYTF
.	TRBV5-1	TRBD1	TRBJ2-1	TGCGCCAGCAGCCCCGGACAGGAAAACAATGAGCAGTTCTTC	CASSPGQENNEQFF
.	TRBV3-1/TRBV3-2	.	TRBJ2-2	TGTGCCAGCAGCCCTCCGAACACCGGGGAGCTGTTTTTT	CASSPPNTGELFF
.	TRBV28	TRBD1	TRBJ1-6	TGTGCCAGCAGACCAGACAGGGGTAGTTCACCCCTCCACTTT	CASRPDRGSSPLHF
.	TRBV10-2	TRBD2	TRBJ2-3	TGCGCCAGCAGGCCAAACCTTGGGACTAGCGAAACAGATACGCAGTATTTT	CASRPNLGTSETDTQYF
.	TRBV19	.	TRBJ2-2	TGTGCCAGTAGTATAGCCGGGGCCGGGGAGCTGTTTTTT	CASSIAGAGELFF
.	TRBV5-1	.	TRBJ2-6	TGCGCCAGCAGCTTGTCCGGTTCTGGGGCCAACGTCCTGACTTTC	CASSLSGSGANVLTF
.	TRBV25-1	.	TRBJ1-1	TGTGCCAGCAGTGAATGGGCCTTATCGAATGCTTTCTTT	CASSEWALSNAFF
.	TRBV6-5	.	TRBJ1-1	TGTGCCAGCAGTTATGGGAGTAGGGCAGTCACTGAAGCTTTCTTT	CASSYGSRAVTEAFF
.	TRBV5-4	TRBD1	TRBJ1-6	TGTGCCAGCAGCCCAGCCGCCGGGACAGCTAATTCACCCCTCCACTTT	CASSPAAGTANSPLHF
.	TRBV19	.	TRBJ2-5	TGTGCCAGTAGTCTTAGCGGCCAGGAGACCCAGTACTTC	CASSLSGQETQYF
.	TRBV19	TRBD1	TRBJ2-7	TGTGCCAGTAGCGCACAGGGGTCTAACGAGCAGTACTTC	CASSAQGSNEQYF
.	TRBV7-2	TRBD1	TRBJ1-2	TGTGCCAGCAGCTTCCGGGACAGTTCCAGTCGCTACACCTTC	CASSFRDSSSRYTF
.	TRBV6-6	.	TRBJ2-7	TGTGCCAGCAGTTACTCCTTACCCCGGGGTTACGAGCAGTACTTC	CASSYSLPRGYEQYF
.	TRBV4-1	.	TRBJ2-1	TGCGCCAGCAGCCAAGGACCCGGGACAAACAATGAGCAGTTCTTC	CASSQGPGTNNEQFF
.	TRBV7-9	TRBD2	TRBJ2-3	TGTGCCAGCAGCCCCCCGGCTAGCGGGGGGGCGAGCACAGATACGCAGTATTTT	CASSPPASGGASTDTQYF
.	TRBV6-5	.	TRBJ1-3	TGTGCCAGCAGTTATCGGGGGGCGGCTGGAAACACCATATATTTT	CASSYRGAAGNTIYF
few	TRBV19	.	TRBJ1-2	TGTGCCAGTTATCAGGGCGACTATGGCTACACCTTC	CASYQGDYGYTF
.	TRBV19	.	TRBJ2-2	TGTGCCAGTAGTATTTTCTCGACTAGTGATACCGGGGAGCTGTTTTTT	CASSIFSTSDTGELFF
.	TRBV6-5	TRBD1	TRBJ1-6	TGTGCCAGCAGTTGGACAGGGGTTTCACCCCTCCACTTT	CASSWTGVSPLHF
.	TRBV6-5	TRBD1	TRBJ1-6	TGTGCCAGCAGTTTCACAGGGGGCAGGTCACCCCTCCACTTT	CASSFTGGRSPLHF
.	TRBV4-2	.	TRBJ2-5	TGTGCCAGCAGCCCAGTTCGTCAGAAGGAGACCCAGTACTTC	CASSPVRQKETQYF
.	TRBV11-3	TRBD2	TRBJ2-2	TGTGCCAGCAGCTTTACTAGCGGGGGGGACTTCACCGGGGAGCTGTTTTTT	CASSFTSGGDFTGELFF
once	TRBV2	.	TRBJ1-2	TGTGCCAGCAGTAGGGACACTCTCTATGGCTACACCTTC	CASSRDTLYGYTF
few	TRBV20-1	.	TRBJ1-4	TGCAGTGCTAGTGACCAAGGTGGGAGTGAAAAACTGTTTTTT	CSASDQGGSEKLFF
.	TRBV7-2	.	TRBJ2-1	TGTGCCAGCAGCTCGCGGGTCCAGGCGCTTGGGAATGAGCAGTTCTTC	CASSSRVQALGNEQFF
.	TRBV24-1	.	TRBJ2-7	TGTGCCACCAGTGACCGACACGCCCCCTACGAGCAGTACTTC	CATSDRHAPYEQYF
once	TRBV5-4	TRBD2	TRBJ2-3	TGTGCCAGCAGTAGCGGGGGGGGCCGGGATACGCAGTATTTT	CASSSGGGRDTQYF
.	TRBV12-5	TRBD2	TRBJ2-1	TGTGCTAGTGCTGCACTAGCGGGGGGACCCGTCGGGCAGTTCTTC	CASAALAGGPVGQFF
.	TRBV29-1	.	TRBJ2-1	TGCAGCGTGGCGATGCCCGGGAATGAGCAGTTCTTC	CSVAMPGNEQFF
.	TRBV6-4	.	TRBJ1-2	TGTGCCAGCAGTGACTCCCCGACAGGAGGCTATGGCTACACCTTC	CASSDSPTGGYGYTF
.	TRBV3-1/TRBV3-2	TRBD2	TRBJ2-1	TGTGCCAGCAGTCAGCTCGGAGCGGGGGGGCCCAATGAGCAGTTCTTC	CASSQLGAGGPNEQFF